This TCR beta chain was sequenced for a study of neurological immune-mediated disorders. Ten or more counts support this clonotype. MiXCR, applied by TCRdb to the 5' RACE reads, yields one record per CDR3 protein. The sample shows approximately 30,000 distinct CDR3 sequences, under 6.5% of them seen only once. The CDR3 consists of 13 residues. CDR1 is KGHSH and CDR2 is LQKENI in the germline V gene. The V and J ends lost 2 bases and 7 bases respectively, with 9 bases between them. The chain uses TRBV18 and TRBJ1-5; unclear D gene. What was sequenced was CD4+ T cells from blood. The source is a woman aged 50 to 60 in good health. The CDR3 protein is CASSPGSDQPQHF. The CDR3 DNA is TGTGCCAGCTCACCAGGGTCGGACCAGCCCCAGCATTTT.